The table lists the clone carrying this T cell receptor beta chain with many counts. This entry comes from a study of identical twins. TCRdb re-called the 5' RACE reads through MiXCR, storing one row per CDR3 protein. Altogether 450,000 or so distinct CDR3 sequences are present, 13% to 15% being singletons, with the ten largest covering around 0.52%. This sample also appeared in a second study, on yellow fever vaccine responses in identical twins.

The specimen sequenced was CD4+ T cells sorted from blood. This TCR was recovered from a woman aged 18-29 years in good health.

The CDR3 coding sequence is TGTGCCAGCAGCTCTCCGGGACAGGGCCAAGAGACCCAGTACTTC. Its protein is CASSSPGQGQETQYF. This sequence joins TRBV12-3 or TRBV12-4 and TRBJ2-5; the match to TRBD1 covers 9 bases. This CDR3 contains 15 residues. V shed 6 bases and J 1 base; nucleotides not matched to a gene: 6.